A selection of T cell receptor beta chains follows, all from one sample in a study of T-cell memory formation after mild COVID-19. TCRdb re-derived calls from the 5' RACE reads in MiXCR, one entry per CDR3 protein. Of some 150,000 distinct CDR3 sequences listed, around 15% are singletons. The sample comprised PBMCs or a T cell subset sorted from them (not recorded which). These receptors were collected from an adult woman who had mild COVID-19 (a few samples of this study predate the infection). Cell type and time point are not known. CDR3s include the opening cysteine and the closing phenylalanine or tryptophan. The order of the fields is CDR3 length, J gene, clone size, V gene, D gene, CDR3 DNA, CDR3 protein. The D gene is left open where the match is weak. The size field is filled for only some rows; it gives once, few, many or a size class.

14 TRBJ1-1 few TRBV4-1 . TGCGCCAGCAGCCAAGAATCCCCTGGAACTGAAGCTTTCTTT CASSQESPGTEAFF
14 TRBJ2-7 few TRBV29-1 TRBD2 TGCAGCGTTGAAGATACTAGCGGGAGGTACGAGCAGTACTTC CSVEDTSGRYEQYF
19 TRBJ2-1 . TRBV24-1 . TGTGCCACCAGTGATACCGGGACAGAGACTAGTTCTGTTTACAATGAGCAGTTCTTC CATSDTGTETSSVYNEQFF
14 TRBJ2-5 . TRBV7-2 . TGTGCCAGCAGCTTAAGGGGGGGCCTGGAGACCCAGTACTTC CASSLRGGLETQYF
14 TRBJ2-7 few TRBV4-1 TRBD1 TGCGCCAGCAGCCCCGGGACAGCCTCCTACGAGCAGTACTTC CASSPGTASYEQYF
12 TRBJ1-4 few TRBV12-3/TRBV12-4 . TGTGCCAGCAGGGGGGTGAATGAAAAACTGTTTTTT CASRGVNEKLFF
14 TRBJ2-7 . TRBV4-1 . TGCGCCAGCAGCCAACCCGACACAAAATACGAGCAGTACTTC CASSQPDTKYEQYF
13 TRBJ2-3 few TRBV27 . TGTGCCACCGAGCCAGGGGACACAGATACGCAGTATTTT CATEPGDTDTQYF
14 TRBJ2-3 . TRBV19 TRBD2 TGTGCCAGCCGGGAGGCGGGGTCGCCAGATACGCAGTATTTT CASREAGSPDTQYF
14 TRBJ2-7 few TRBV5-1 . TGCGCCAGCAGCTTCCAGGGTGAAGACTACGAGCAGTACTTC CASSFQGEDYEQYF
16 TRBJ2-1 . TRBV15 TRBD2 TGTGCCACCAGCAGAGAAGTGGCGGGGGCCTACAATGAGCAGTTCTTC CATSREVAGAYNEQFF
15 TRBJ2-7 . TRBV2 TRBD1 TGTGCCAGCAGCCTCCGGGACAGGGGGTCCTACGAGCAGTACTTC CASSLRDRGSYEQYF
15 TRBJ1-2 few TRBV27 TRBD1 TGTGCCAGCAGTTTAACGTGGGACAGCTCCTATGGCTACACCTTC CASSLTWDSSYGYTF